These T cell receptor beta chains were read from a single sample in a study of T cell responses to AZD1222 COVID-19 vaccine. Sequenced by immunoSEQ multiplex PCR; TCRdb stores in-frame clones only, minus some. This table has 250,000 or so clones, 85% to 95% appearing once. Sequenced material: peripheral blood, taken on day 0 of AZD1222 vaccination. All receptors derive from an adult in good health. Each CDR3 is given with its conserved first and last residue. A D gene is named only where the DNA matches it firmly. Not all rows give a size; the values are once, few, many and, for expanded clones, a class.

V gene,clone size,J gene,D gene,CDR3 DNA,CDR3 protein
TRBV6-1,-,TRBJ1-1,-,TGTGCCAGCAGTGAACGTGCAGGGGCGAACACTGAAGCTTTCTTT,CASSERAGANTEAFF
TRBV5-1,-,TRBJ2-1,TRBD2,TGCGCCAGCAGCCCGGGACTAGCGGGAGATGAGCAGTTCTTC,CASSPGLAGDEQFF
TRBV29-1,-,TRBJ1-4,TRBD1,TGCAGCGCCAGGACAGGGAGACTTGTTAATGAAAAACTGTTTTTT,CSARTGRLVNEKLFF
TRBV3-1/TRBV3-2,-,TRBJ1-1,-,TGTGCCAGCAGCCAGTCCCGGGGGGGGATAACTGAAGCTTTCTTT,CASSQSRGGITEAFF
TRBV7-2,once,TRBJ1-1,TRBD1,TGTGCCAGCAGCTTAGTAACAGGGGAAGAAACTGAAGCTTTCTTT,CASSLVTGEETEAFF
TRBV2,once,TRBJ2-2,TRBD2,TGTGCCACCAAGCGGGAGGCGGGAAACACCGGGGAGCTGTTTTTT,CATKREAGNTGELFF
TRBV28,-,TRBJ1-5,-,TGTGCCAGCAGTTTAAGCCGTCAGCCCCAGCATTTT,CASSLSRQPQHF
TRBV15,-,TRBJ2-2,-,TGTGCCACCAGCAGAGTCCGAGGAACCGGGGAGCTGTTTTTT,CATSRVRGTGELFF
TRBV4-1,-,TRBJ2-3,-,TGCGCCAGCAGCCAAGATCTGGCAGTCACAGATACGCAGTATTTT,CASSQDLAVTDTQYF
TRBV10-3,-,TRBJ2-7,-,TGTGCCATCAGTGAGTCGGGGCGGGTCACCTACGAGCAGTACTTC,CAISESGRVTYEQYF
TRBV3-1/TRBV3-2,-,TRBJ2-7,TRBD2,TGTGCCAGCAGCCGCCGGGGACTAGCGAACGAGCAGTACTTC,CASSRRGLANEQYF
TRBV5-4,-,TRBJ1-1,TRBD1,TGTGCCAGCAGCTTACAGGGGACAACTGAAGCTTTCTTT,CASSLQGTTEAFF
TRBV10-1,-,TRBJ1-1,-,TGCGCCAGCAGGGCCCAAGTTGACACTGAAGCTTTCTTT,CASRAQVDTEAFF
TRBV5-8,-,TRBJ1-6,TRBD1,TGTGCCAGCAGCTTGCCCTGGACAGGGATAACACCCCTCCACTTT,CASSLPWTGITPLHF
TRBV2,-,TRBJ1-5,-,TGTGCCAGCAACGATGGGGTTAATCAGCCCCAGCATTTT,CASNDGVNQPQHF
TRBV30,once,TRBJ2-7,-,TGTGCCTGGAGTGTCGGGGGGCCTGGCGAGCAGTACTTC,CAWSVGGPGEQYF
TRBV28,-,TRBJ2-3,TRBD2,TGTGCCATCGGGACTAGCGGTTCCACAGATACGCAGTATTTT,CAIGTSGSTDTQYF
TRBV12-3/TRBV12-4,-,TRBJ1-2,-,TGTGCCAGCAACCCCGGGACCGGCTATGGCTACACCTTC,CASNPGTGYGYTF
TRBV5-1,-,TRBJ1-2,-,TGCGCCAGCAGCTTGGGGGGTCACTATGGCTACACCTTC,CASSLGGHYGYTF
TRBV27,-,TRBJ1-4,-,TGTGCCAGCAGTCGTGAGGGACTCGTTGAAAAACTGTTTTTT,CASSREGLVEKLFF
TRBV5-1,-,TRBJ2-3,-,TGCGCCAGCAGCTTGGACTTGGGTGGCGCAGATACGCAGTATTTT,CASSLDLGGADTQYF
TRBV3-1/TRBV3-2,-,TRBJ2-5,-,TGTGCCAGCAGCCAAGTGTCATCTACGGCAGGGGCCCAGTACTTC,CASSQVSSTAGAQYF
TRBV6-6,-,TRBJ1-2,TRBD1,TGTGCCAGCAGTGGACAGGGAGGCTATGGCTACACCTTC,CASSGQGGYGYTF
TRBV19,-,TRBJ2-6,-,TGTGCCAGCAATCCCCGCAGGAGGAGCTCTGGGGCCAACGTCCTGACTTTC,CASNPRRRSSGANVLTF
TRBV27,-,TRBJ1-5,-,TGTGCCATCCCAGGTTCGGGTCAGCCCCAGCATTTT,CAIPGSGQPQHF
TRBV9,-,TRBJ2-1,TRBD2,TGTGCCAGCAGCGTCCTAGCGGGAGTTAAATCGGAGGACAATGAGCAGTTCTTC,CASSVLAGVKSEDNEQFF
TRBV6-2/TRBV6-3,-,TRBJ1-5,-,TGTGCCAGCAGTTACTCGATTGCGAGGGCCGGGAGCAATCAGCCCCAGCATTTT,CASSYSIARAGSNQPQHF
TRBV2,-,TRBJ2-1,-,TGTGCCAGCAGTGGCTCTTACAATGAGCAGTTCTTC,CASSGSYNEQFF
TRBV4-3,-,TRBJ1-5,-,TGCGCCAGCAGCCAAGAGATTGGGGGGCGCCTAAGCAATCAGCCCCAGCATTTT,CASSQEIGGRLSNQPQHF
TRBV7-2,-,TRBJ1-1,TRBD1,TGTGCCAGCAGCTTACCCAGGACAGGGGAGGGAACTGAAGCTTTCTTT,CASSLPRTGEGTEAFF
TRBV5-5,once,TRBJ1-1,-,TGTGCCAGCAGCTGGGACGGATGGAACACTGAAGCTTTCTTT,CASSWDGWNTEAFF
TRBV7-9,-,TRBJ2-7,-,TGTGCCAGCAGCCCGCGGACCGGTGTCCCCTACGAGCAGTACTTC,CASSPRTGVPYEQYF